One and the same sample provided the 9 T cell receptor beta chains below, sequenced in a study of blood T cell repertoires in COVID-19. Sequencing used immunoSEQ multiplex PCR; TCRdb keeps in-frame clones, though not all of them. The sample records about 410,000 clones, more than 80% being singletons. The sequenced sample consisted of peripheral blood. The receptors here all came from a woman younger than 45 with active or convalescent COVID-19.

This clone was detected once. The chain employs TRBV2 and TRBJ2-5; D is possibly TRBD1 (6 bases). In germline, CDR1 is SNHLY, CDR2 FYNNEI. The CDR3 has 16 amino acids. Trimming shortened V by 4 bases and J by 4 bases, and 19 bases separated the two germline ends. CDR3 sequence reads: CASSVGGLRGGETQYF. CDR3 coding DNA: TGTGCCAGCAGTGTTGGGGGCCTTAGAGGGGGAGAGACCCAGTACTTC. Full variable domain (remainder filled in from reference TRBV2 and TRBJ2-5): EPEVTQTPSHQVTQMGQEVILRCVPISNHLYFYWYRQILGQKVEFLVSFYNNEISEKSEIFDDQFSVERPDGSNFTLKIRSTKLEDSAMYFCASSVGGLRGGETQYFGPGTRLLVL.

The rearrangement links TRBV19 to TRBJ1-5, with D perhaps matching TRBD1 (6 bases). The CDR3 runs to 17 residues. V was cut by 6 bases and J by 0 bases, with 18 bases left in between. Germline CDR1 LNHDA, CDR2 SQIVND (reference sequence). The CDR3: CASRSDRRGVSNQPQHF. CDR3 in DNA: TGTGCCAGTAGGTCGGACAGAAGGGGAGTTAGCAATCAGCCCCAGCATTTT.

This clone occurred a few times. The V and J genes are TRBV4-1 and TRBJ1-6; TRBD1 agrees at 10 bases. This CDR3 has 15 amino acids. The V gene's germline CDR1 is MGHRA and CDR2 YSYEKL. V shed 0 bases and J 9 bases; nucleotides not matched to a gene: 2. The CDR3 spells CASSQEGQGISPLHF. In DNA form, the CDR3 reads TGCGCCAGCAGCCAAGAGGGACAGGGGATTTCACCCCTCCACTTT.

Here the CDR3 reads CASSFPTGNGNTIYF. The CDR3 DNA is TGTGCCAGCAGTTTCCCCACAGGGAATGGAAACACCATATATTTT. V usage is TRBV28 and J usage is TRBJ1-3, with a tentative D call TRBD1 (6 bases). The CDR3 spans 15 residues. Germline V gene lookup returns CDR1 MDHEN and CDR2 SYDVKM. Trimming removed 3 bases from V and 3 bases from J, with 12 bases in between.

The V call is TRBV3-1 (or the pseudogene TRBV3-2), the J call TRBJ2-3; 13 positions agree with TRBD2. Trimming at V came to 2 bases and at J to 5 bases, leaving 7 bases not matched to a gene. The CDR3 sequence is 17 residues long. Germline V gene data show CDR1 as LGHDT and CDR2 as YNNKEL (reference sequence). CDR3 protein: CASSQQGTSGMQDTQYF. CDR3 DNA: TGTGCCAGCAGCCAACAAGGGACTAGCGGGATGCAAGATACGCAGTATTTT.

The J gene is TRBJ1-5, the V gene TRBV6-2 or TRBV6-3, with unresolved D. V was pared by 4 bases and J by 4 bases, with 20 bases between. This CDR3 spans 17 amino acids. Germline CDR1 is MNHEY and CDR2 is SVGEGT. CDR3 sequence reads: CASSSDSRGIANQPQHF. The CDR3 DNA is TGTGCCAGCAGTTCCGACTCCCGGGGAATAGCGAATCAGCCCCAGCATTTT.

Only a few counts were recorded for this clone. The chain's CDR3 is CASSRDSSFYGYTF. CDR3 bases: TGTGCCAGCAGTCGGGACAGCAGTTTCTATGGCTACACCTTC. This rearrangement joins TRBV6-2 or TRBV6-3 to TRBJ1-2; 7 bases align to TRBD1. Unmatched junction bases numbered 7, after V lost 5 bases and J lost 4 bases. This CDR3 region has 14 residues. CDR1 and CDR2 from the germline V gene are MNHEY and SVGEGT.

This chain links TRBV2 with TRBJ2-1; 9 bases fit TRBD2. Germline V gene sequence: CDR1 SNHLY, CDR2 FYNNEI. The CDR3 is 14 amino acids. The trim removed 3 bases at V and 9 bases at J, leaving 6 bases unmatched. In DNA form, the CDR3 reads TGTGCCAGCAGTGATGCGGGGGGGCCTATTGAGCAGTTCTTC. Encoded protein: CASSDAGGPIEQFF.

The chain joins TRBV13 to TRBJ2-7, with 10 bases fitting TRBD1. CDR3 length: 16 residues. Trimming cost V 0 bases and J 0 bases; bases outside gene matches: 2. Germline loops: CDR1 PRHDT, CDR2 FYEKMQ (reference sequence). In nucleotides, the CDR3 is TGTGCCAGCAGCTTAGGGGGACAGGGGCTCTCCTACGAGCAGTACTTC. Translation: CASSLGGQGLSYEQYF.